There are many counts of the clone carrying this TCR beta chain. What it binds is not known. Researchers defined stable Graves' hyperthyroidism as no ophthalmopathy progression within 18 months. The data were taken from a study of T cells in Graves' hyperthyroidism and ophthalmopathy. Background on the study: Peripheral blood sampling occurred at initial diagnosis, before any treatment. Study findings and constraints: Ophthalmopathy and stable hyperthyroidism were separated by a 13 V-J model.

RNA transcripts provided the source from which TCR beta CDR3 regions were amplified. When the TCR CDR3 underwent first-round RT-PCR, the HTBI primer set was used. TCRdb re-called the multiplex PCR reads with MiXCR, one entry per CDR3 protein. Altogether 350,000 to 400,000 distinct CDR3 sequences are present, 15% being singletons, with the ten largest covering approximately 29%. Germline lookup yields CDR1 SGHRS and CDR2 YFSETQ. V lost 1 base to trimming and J lost 7 bases; unmatched junction nucleotides: 6. This CDR3 has 15 amino acids. The specimen was blood. The chain uses TRBV5-1 and TRBJ1-2; 11 bases line up with TRBD1. The source is a woman younger than 45 with Graves' hyperthyroidism. DNA for the CDR3: TGCGCCAGCAGCTTGAACGAAGGGACAGGGGGTGGCTACACCTTC. Protein product: CASSLNEGTGGGYTF.